This passage covers 27 T cell receptor beta chains from one sample sequenced in a study of identical twins. A single record per CDR3 protein comes from TCRdb applying MiXCR to the 5' RACE reads. The sample lists 240,000 or so distinct CDR3 sequences; 8% to 11% were seen once. Sequenced input: memory T cells sorted from blood. The receptors originated from a man between 50 and 59 years old in good health.

This clonotype was found a few times. The CDR3 loop reads CASTFRGGHSGANVLTF. The DNA for the CDR3 is TGTGCCAGCACATTTCGAGGGGGGCACTCTGGGGCCAACGTCCTGACTTTC. The chain employs TRBV6-2 or TRBV6-3 and TRBJ2-6; either TRBD1 or TRBD2 may fit D (6 bases each). V lost 7 bases to trimming and J lost 0 bases, with 16 bases between them. The CDR3 is made up of 17 amino acids. The germline CDR1 and CDR2 sequences are MNHEY and SVGEGT.

This clonotype was recorded at least ten times. The genes are TRBV5-1 and TRBJ1-2; D is possibly TRBD1 (5 bases). CDR1 is SGHRS, CDR2 YFSETQ, per germline. V dropped 4 bases and J dropped 1 base, with 14 bases sitting between them. The CDR3 totals 15 residues. The CDR3 coding sequence is TGCGCCAGCAGCCACGCTGGGGGGGTTAACTATGGCTACACCTTC. Its protein product is CASSHAGGVNYGYTF.

This clonotype was counted a few times. V is TRBV28 and J is TRBJ2-7; 9 positions match TRBD2. The V segment lost 2 bases and the J segment 1 base; nucleotides outside the gene matches: 3. This CDR3 spans 15 amino acids. Germline V gene sequence: CDR1 MDHEN, CDR2 SYDVKM. Written as DNA, the CDR3 is TGTGCCAGCAGTTTAACCGGACTAGCGTCCTACGAGCAGTACTTC. Translating gives CASSLTGLASYEQYF.

The table lists this clonotype with many counts. The genes are TRBV4-2 and TRBJ2-5, with D maybe TRBD2 (5 bases). The CDR3 is 14 residues long. V was clipped by 1 base and J by 5 bases, with 11 bases between them. Germline CDR1 reads LGHNA; CDR2 reads YNFKEQ. CDR3 protein: CASSQVGLEETQYF. DNA of the CDR3: TGTGCCAGCAGCCAAGTCGGACTGGAGGAGACCCAGTACTTC.

This clonotype came up many times. V is TRBV18 and J is TRBJ1-1; no definite D call. In germline, CDR1 is KGHSH, CDR2 LQKENI. The length of the CDR3 is 16 residues. Trimming took 3 bases from V and 0 from J, leaving 14 bases between them. The CDR3 DNA reads as TGTGCCAGCTCACCGAGGCCGGGGAGGGTGAACACTGAAGCTTTCTTT. Translated, it gives CASSPRPGRVNTEAFF.

At least ten counts were recorded for this clonotype. The CDR3 protein is CASTIVGTGVINEQFF. CDR3 coding DNA: TGTGCCAGCACCATTGTCGGGACAGGGGTAATTAATGAGCAGTTCTTC. The genes are TRBV5-6 and TRBJ2-1; 10 bases are shared with TRBD1. The CDR3 is 16 amino acids. V was clipped by 6 bases and J by 7 bases; unmatched bases: 13. Per the germline V gene, CDR1 is SGHDT and CDR2 is YYEEEE.

This clonotype has at least ten counts. The V gene is TRBV7-2, the J gene TRBJ2-3; D unclear. The V gene lost 0 bases and the J gene lost 0 bases, with 10 bases spanning the gap. The V gene's germline CDR1 is SGHTA and CDR2 FQGNSA. This CDR3 comprises 16 residues. DNA of the CDR3: TGTGCCAGCAGCTTAGCTAGTCTAACTAGCACAGATACGCAGTATTTT. It is translated as CASSLASLTSTDTQYF. The full variable domain, with the rest looked up from reference TRBV7-2 and TRBJ2-3, is GAGVSQSPSNKVTEKGKDVELRCDPISGHTALYWYRQSLGQGLEFLIYFQGNSAPDKSGLPSDRFSAERTGGSVSTLTIQRTQQEDSAVYLCASSLASLTSTDTQYFGPGTRLTVL.

This clonotype was recorded many times. This sequence joins TRBV10-3 and TRBJ2-7, with TRBD1 identical over 8 bases. The trim removed 10 bases at V and 3 bases at J, leaving 8 bases unmatched. Germline V gene sequence: CDR1 ENHRY, CDR2 SYGVKD. The CDR3 extends over 13 amino acids. The DNA of the CDR3 is TGTGCCAATGCGGACAGGGTGGACTACGAGCAGTACTTC. Translation: CANADRVDYEQYF.

There are a few counts of this clonotype. The rearrangement uses TRBV15 and TRBJ1-4, with TRBD1 as a possible D gene (6 bases). The CDR3 sequence is 16 residues long. The germline V gene encodes CDR1 LNHNV and CDR2 YYDKDF (reference sequence). V dropped 1 base and J dropped 5 bases, with 14 bases sitting between them. The CDR3 coding sequence is TGTGCCACCAGCAGAGGCTTGGCAGGGGCGAATGAAAAACTGTTTTTT. Its protein product is CATSRGLAGANEKLFF.

The chain carries TRBV28 and TRBJ2-5, with D possibly called TRBD1 or TRBD2 (5 bases each). The CDR3 runs 15 residues. The V gene lost 4 bases and the J gene lost 2 bases, with 14 bases spanning the gap. Per germline, CDR1 MDHEN and CDR2 SYDVKM. CDR3 protein: CASSSPGTGQETQYF. The CDR3 DNA is TGTGCCAGCAGTTCCCCCGGGACGGGACAAGAGACCCAGTACTTC. Full variable domain (remainder filled in from reference TRBV28 and TRBJ2-5): DVKVTQSSRYLVKRTGEKVFLECVQDMDHENMFWYRQDPGLGLRLIYFSYDVKMKEKGDIPEGYSVSREKKERFSLILESASTNQTSMYLCASSSPGTGQETQYFGPGTRLLVL.

The chain combines TRBV6-5 with TRBJ2-2; tentatively, D is TRBD1 or TRBD2 (5 bases each). Looked up from germline, CDR1 is MNHEY and CDR2 is SVGAGI. Trimming took 3 bases from V and 3 from J, leaving 8 bases between them. The CDR3 is 14 amino acids. The CDR3 DNA sequence: TGTGCCAGCAGTTATGGGACCTACACCGGGGAGCTGTTTTTT. It specifies CASSYGTYTGELFF.

This clonotype was seen many times. The chain carries TRBV6-2 or TRBV6-3 and TRBJ2-7; unclear D gene. CDR1 is MNHEY, CDR2 SVGEGT, per germline. The CDR3 extends over 14 amino acids. The V end lost 6 bases, the J end lost 5 bases, and 17 bases lay between the germline ends. Here the CDR3 reads CASSQAREVHEQYF. CDR3 in DNA: TGTGCCAGCAGCCAAGCGAGAGAGGTCCACGAGCAGTACTTC.

This chain links TRBV5-1 with TRBJ1-1; possibly TRBD1 for D (6 bases). This CDR3 is 16 amino acids long. V dropped 4 bases and J dropped 0 bases, with 16 bases sitting between them. Germline assignment: CDR1 SGHRS and CDR2 YFSETQ. The CDR3 reads CASSPGAGVVNTEAFF. The DNA of the CDR3 is TGCGCCAGCAGCCCAGGCGCAGGGGTCGTGAACACTGAAGCTTTCTTT.

The chain employs TRBV19 and TRBJ2-7; TRBD2 is a possible D gene (5 bases). V was cut by 1 base and J by 2 bases, with 6 bases left in between. Per the germline V gene, CDR1 is LNHDA and CDR2 is SQIVND (reference sequence). This CDR3 comprises 13 residues. CDR3 sequence (DNA): TGTGCCAGTAGTATAGGGGAGACCTACGAGCAGTACTTC. It encodes CASSIGETYEQYF.

A remark on this clonotype: A clone one base away is much larger, so this may be a read error. The rearrangement joins TRBV5-6 to TRBJ1-5; D unclear. Per the germline V gene, CDR1 is SGHDT and CDR2 is YYEEEE. The ends were cut back, 2 bases at V and 7 bases at J, with 10 bases in the middle. The CDR3 is 13 residues long. CDR3 residues: CASSFSGEQPQHF. CDR3 sequence (DNA): TGTGCCAGCAGCTTCTCTGGCGAACAGCCCCAGCATTTT.

There are a few counts of this clonotype. The chain recombines TRBV4-1 with TRBJ1-2; D perhaps matches TRBD1 (5 bases). Germline values: CDR1 MGHRA, CDR2 YSYEKL. V was shortened by 0 bases and J by 7 bases, with 9 bases between the two germline ends. The CDR3 sequence is 13 residues long. The CDR3 loop is CASSQERGLGYTF. CDR3 nucleotides: TGCGCCAGCAGCCAAGAACGGGGCCTTGGCTACACCTTC.

There are a few counts of this clonotype. The CDR3 reads CASSSRGEGSITEAFF. The CDR3 nucleotides read TGTGCCAGCAGCTCGAGGGGTGAGGGCAGCATCACTGAAGCTTTCTTT. V usage is TRBV7-4 and J usage is TRBJ1-1, with D possibly TRBD1 on 5 matching bases. Germline CDR1 and CDR2: SGHVT and SQSDAQ. With 4 bases removed from V and 4 bases from J, the gap between germline ends came to 19 bases. The CDR3 has 16 residues. Full variable domain (remainder filled in from reference TRBV7-4 and TRBJ1-1): GAGVSQSPRYKVAKRGRDVALRCDSISGHVTLYWYRQTLGQGSEVLTYSQSDAQRDKSGRPSGRFSAERPERSVSTLKIQRTEQGDSAVYLCASSSRGEGSITEAFFGQGTRLTVV.

In the case of this clonotype: A much larger clone sits a single nucleotide away, making a read error possible. V is TRBV4-3 and J is TRBJ2-3; perhaps TRBD2 as D (6 bases). Germline CDR1 reads LGHNA; CDR2 reads YSLEER. This CDR3 comprises 15 residues. CDR3 region: CASSRDSYYIDPQYF. The CDR3 bases are TGCGCCAGCAGCCGGGACTCATACTATATAGATCCGCAGTATTTT.

This clonotype was counted at least ten times. The rearrangement joins TRBV19 to TRBJ2-1; 8 positions match TRBD1. The V and J ends lost 3 bases and 5 bases, in that order; junction bases with no gene match: 6. The V gene's germline CDR1 is LNHDA and CDR2 SQIVND (reference sequence). This CDR3 is built from 15 residues. Written as DNA, the CDR3 is TGTGCCAGTAGTATCAGGGGGCCCAACAACAATGAGCAGTTCTTC. Residues: CASSIRGPNNNEQFF.

This clonotype was counted at least ten times. This chain uses TRBV7-2 with TRBJ2-2; D is ambiguous. CDR3 length equals 14 residues. Between the trimmed V and J ends, which lost 0 bases and 5 bases, there was a span of 7 bases. The V gene's germline CDR1 is SGHTA and CDR2 FQGNSA. This CDR3 is CASSLALATGELFF. The DNA of the CDR3 is TGTGCCAGCAGCTTAGCGCTCGCTACCGGGGAGCTGTTTTTT.

This clonotype has a handful of counts. This sequence joins TRBV7-2 and TRBJ1-5; unclear D gene. The CDR3 runs to 13 residues. Trimming took 5 bases from V and 4 from J, leaving 9 bases between them. Germline V lookup: CDR1 SGHTA, CDR2 FQGNSA. DNA of the CDR3: TGTGCCAGCAGCGCCGAGTTAAATCAGCCCCAGCATTTT. Amino acids: CASSAELNQPQHF.

The rearrangement uses TRBV19 and TRBJ1-2; no reliable D call. This CDR3 has 15 amino acids. With 0 bases removed from V and 4 bases from J, the gap between germline ends came to 12 bases. Looked up from germline, CDR1 is LNHDA and CDR2 is SQIVND (reference sequence). Here the CDR3 reads CASSIDTAGTYGYTF. Written as DNA, the CDR3 is TGTGCCAGTAGTATAGATACCGCAGGAACCTATGGCTACACCTTC.

J is TRBJ2-7 and V is TRBV5-8, with D tentatively TRBD2 (5 bases). The CDR3 runs 15 residues. V lost 0 bases, J lost 2 bases, and 12 bases lay in between. Per the germline V gene, CDR1 is SGHTS and CDR2 is YDEGEE. The CDR3, as DNA: TGTGCCAGCAGCTTGGATGCGGGCGAAACCTACGAGCAGTACTTC. This sequence encodes CASSLDAGETYEQYF.

This clonotype was observed once. The V gene is TRBV19, the J gene TRBJ1-2; 7 bases fit TRBD1. V was pared by 6 bases and J by 6 bases, with 10 bases of the junction left unmatched. The germline V gene has CDR1 LNHDA and CDR2 SQIVND (reference sequence). The CDR3 length is 14 residues. Here the CDR3 reads CASRRQGLKDGYTF. The CDR3 region has the DNA TGTGCCAGTAGGAGACAGGGTCTTAAGGATGGCTACACCTTC.

This rearrangement joins TRBV7-8 to TRBJ2-5, with 13 bases aligning to TRBD2. Unmatched junction bases numbered 11, after V lost 5 bases and J lost 5 bases. Germline V gene data show CDR1 as SGHVS and CDR2 as FQNEAQ. The CDR3 extends over 17 amino acids. In nucleotides, the CDR3 is TGTGCCAGCAGCCTGGGACTAGCGGGAAATACAGGCGAGACCCAGTACTTC. Encoded protein: CASSLGLAGNTGETQYF.

This clonotype showed up many times. The J gene is TRBJ1-2, the V gene TRBV7-9, with TRBD1 as a possible D gene (6 bases). V was cut by 1 base and J by 5 bases, with 11 bases left in between. From germline, CDR1 is SEHNR and CDR2 FQNEAQ (reference sequence). The CDR3 spans 14 residues. DNA of the CDR3: TGTGCCAGCAGCTTAGGGACAGCGAAGTATGGCTACACCTTC. Its protein product is CASSLGTAKYGYTF.

The chain joins TRBV30 to TRBJ1-3; D is unresolved. The V and J ends lost 3 bases and 0 bases respectively, with 9 bases between them. CDR1 is GTSNPN and CDR2 is SVGIG in the germline V gene (reference sequence). This CDR3 contains 14 residues. The CDR3 bases are TGTGCCTGGAGCGGGATGAGCTCTGGAAACACCATATATTTT. Amino acid sequence: CAWSGMSSGNTIYF.